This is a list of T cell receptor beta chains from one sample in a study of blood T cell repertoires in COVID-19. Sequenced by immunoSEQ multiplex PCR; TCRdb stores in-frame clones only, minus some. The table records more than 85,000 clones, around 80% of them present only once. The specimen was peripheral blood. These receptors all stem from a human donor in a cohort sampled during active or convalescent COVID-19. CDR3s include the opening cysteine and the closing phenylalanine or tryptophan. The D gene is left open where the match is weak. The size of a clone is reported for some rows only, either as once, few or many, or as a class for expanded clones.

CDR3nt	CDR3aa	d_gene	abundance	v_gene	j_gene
TGTGCCAGCTCCCTGGGGACAGGGAGAAACACCATATATTTT	CASSLGTGRNTIYF	TRBD1	NA	TRBV18	TRBJ1-3
TGTGCCACCGACGACAGGGGGCGGAACTATGGCTACACCTTC	CATDDRGRNYGYTF	TRBD1	once	TRBV19	TRBJ1-2
TGTGCCACCCATGAGGGCGGAACCTACAATGAGCAGTTCTTC	CATHEGGTYNEQFF	NA	NA	TRBV28	TRBJ2-1
TGTGCCAGCAGCCACTCCCCCCTCTACAATGAGCAGTTCTTC	CASSHSPLYNEQFF	NA	NA	TRBV7-9	TRBJ2-1
TGTGCCAGCAGCCGGGTATCTAGCGGGGGGTTAGAGACCCAGTACTTC	CASSRVSSGGLETQYF	TRBD2	NA	TRBV9	TRBJ2-5
TGTGCCAGCAGCCCTTTAAAAGGGGGAGCTTTCTTT	CASSPLKGGAFF	NA	NA	TRBV7-2	TRBJ1-1
TGTGCCAGCAGCTCCGGGTTCGGCAATCAGCCCCAGCATTTT	CASSSGFGNQPQHF	NA	NA	TRBV11-2	TRBJ1-5
TGCGCCAGCAGCCAAGTGGATCTGGGACTAGCGGGGGGCAATGAGCAGTTCTTC	CASSQVDLGLAGGNEQFF	TRBD2	NA	TRBV4-1	TRBJ2-1
TGTGCCAGCAGCTTAGCCCGCCTCTACACGGGAAAGCTGGCTGAAGCTTTCTTT	CASSLARLYTGKLAEAFF	NA	NA	TRBV7-2	TRBJ1-1
TGTGCCAGCAGCATACGGACTAGCGGGGACCCCCCTGAGCAGTTCTTC	CASSIRTSGDPPEQFF	TRBD2	NA	TRBV13	TRBJ2-1
TGTGCCAGCAGCGATAGCGGACGTTTGATCACAGATACGCAGTATTTT	CASSDSGRLITDTQYF	NA	few	TRBV5-8	TRBJ2-3
TGTGCCAGCAGCCAAGGAAAGGCGAGGGACACTGAAGCTTTCTTT	CASSQGKARDTEAFF	NA	NA	TRBV4-2	TRBJ1-1
TGTGCCAGTAGTATATTGAGTGAGCAGTTCTTC	CASSILSEQFF	NA	once	TRBV19	TRBJ2-1
TGCGCCAGCAAACGACTGAGAATGAACACTGAAGCTTTCTTT	CASKRLRMNTEAFF	NA	NA	TRBV10-1	TRBJ1-1
TGTGCCAGCAGCGTAGAGCCAGGCCCATACTACGAGCAGTACTTC	CASSVEPGPYYEQYF	NA	NA	TRBV9	TRBJ2-7
TGTGCCAGCAGCCCCCGCTCGGGTTGGCAAGAGACCCAGTACTTC	CASSPRSGWQETQYF	NA	NA	TRBV3-1/TRBV3-2	TRBJ2-5
TGTGCCACCAGTGACCATAGCGGGAGCTCCTACAATGAGCAGTTCTTC	CATSDHSGSSYNEQFF	TRBD2	once	TRBV24-1	TRBJ2-1
TGTGCCAGCAGTTCAATTAAAACAGGGAAAACTGGAAACACCATATATTTT	CASSSIKTGKTGNTIYF	NA	few	TRBV27	TRBJ1-3
TGTGCCAGCAGCCGACAGGGCAACTATGGCTACACCTTC	CASSRQGNYGYTF	TRBD1	NA	TRBV3-1/TRBV3-2	TRBJ1-2
TGTGCCAGCAGCAGGGAGGGCCGAGCCTACGAGCAGTACTTC	CASSREGRAYEQYF	TRBD2	NA	TRBV6-5	TRBJ2-7
TGCGCCAGCAGCGCTAACCAAGCCTATAATTCACCCCTCCACTTT	CASSANQAYNSPLHF	NA	NA	TRBV5-1	TRBJ1-6
TGCGCCAGCAGCCAGAGGGACTATGAGACCCAGTACTTC	CASSQRDYETQYF	TRBD2	NA	TRBV4-1	TRBJ2-5
TGTGCCAGCAGCTTTCATATGCTGGGGCTAGCGGGAGTGGGGGCCGGGGAGCTGTTTTTT	CASSFHMLGLAGVGAGELFF	TRBD2	once	TRBV5-5	TRBJ2-2
TGTGCCAGCAGTCCAACACAGGCTTACTATGGCTACACCTTC	CASSPTQAYYGYTF	NA	NA	TRBV28	TRBJ1-2
TGTGCCAGCAGTTTTGGGCAGATCCAAGAGACCCAGTACTTC	CASSFGQIQETQYF	NA	NA	TRBV28	TRBJ2-5
TGTGCCAGCAGCTTGTTACCCGGGACACACGTTAGAGAGACCCAGTACTTC	CASSLLPGTHVRETQYF	NA	NA	TRBV28	TRBJ2-5
TGCGCCAGCAGCCAACGGCAGGTTTCCTACGAGCAGTACTTC	CASSQRQVSYEQYF	NA	NA	TRBV4-1	TRBJ2-7
TGTGCCAGCAGCAAGACAGGGGGCGATGAAAAACTGTTTTTT	CASSKTGGDEKLFF	TRBD1	few	TRBV5-6	TRBJ1-4
TGCGCCAGCAGCTTGGGAAATCCCGGGACAGGCTATGGCTACACCTTC	CASSLGNPGTGYGYTF	TRBD1	NA	TRBV5-1	TRBJ1-2
TGTGCCAGCAGTCTACAGGTAAACACTGAAGCTTTCTTT	CASSLQVNTEAFF	NA	once	TRBV27	TRBJ1-1
TGCGCCAGCAGCCAGGTCCCGGGACTAGCCACCGGGGAGCTGTTTTTT	CASSQVPGLATGELFF	TRBD2	NA	TRBV4-3	TRBJ2-2
TGCGCCAGCAGCCAAGATCACAGACTAGCGGGAGTAGAGACCCAGTACTTC	CASSQDHRLAGVETQYF	TRBD2	once	TRBV4-1	TRBJ2-5
TGTGCCAGCAGCGGAACAGGGGGCACTGAGACCCAGTACTTC	CASSGTGGTETQYF	TRBD1	medium-sized	TRBV5-6	TRBJ2-5
TGCGCCAGCAGCCGGACAGGCGTCTATGGCTACACCTTC	CASSRTGVYGYTF	TRBD1	NA	TRBV5-1	TRBJ1-2
TGTGCCAGCTCTCAAACTACATACGAGACCCAGTACTTC	CASSQTTYETQYF	NA	NA	TRBV18	TRBJ2-5
TGTGCCAGCAGCCACAGGGGGCGGTCAGAAGAAAAACTGTTTTTT	CASSHRGRSEEKLFF	TRBD1	NA	TRBV3-1/TRBV3-2	TRBJ1-4
TGTGCCAGCTCCGAAGGGGGTAGGACTGAAGCTTTCTTT	CASSEGGRTEAFF	NA	NA	TRBV18	TRBJ1-1
TGTGCCAGTAGTATGGGGACAGGGGGAAGAAATAGCAATCAGCCCCAGCATTTT	CASSMGTGGRNSNQPQHF	TRBD1	NA	TRBV19	TRBJ1-5
TGCGCCAGCAGCCAATCCATGGTCGGGCAGGGCTATGGCTACACCTTC	CASSQSMVGQGYGYTF	NA	NA	TRBV4-1	TRBJ1-2
TGTGCCAGCAGTTTATCAGGGTCGAGACAGAGCTATCAGCCCCAGCATTTT	CASSLSGSRQSYQPQHF	NA	NA	TRBV27	TRBJ1-5